This T cell receptor (beta chain) stems from a study of T-cell memory formation after mild COVID-19. As for the study in general: Each donor largely had its own TCR clusters. Overall study findings and caveats: For second-wave clones that peaked at day 37, SARS-CoV-2 specificity went unverified. Some clones that responded were present in memory (sampled pre-infection), which suggests cross-reactive memory joined.

From 5'RACE with constant-segment primers came TCR alpha and TCR beta cDNA libraries that carried sample barcodes and UMIs. TCRdb re-derived calls from the 5' RACE reads in MiXCR, one entry per CDR3 protein. The data contain hundreds of thousands of distinct CDR3 sequences, about 20% of them singletons. Of note for this clonotype: Its antigen is currently unknown.

The germline V and J ends were trimmed by 2 bases and 3 bases, with 10 bases remaining between them. The CDR3 consists of 14 residues. Germline loops: CDR1 MNHNY, CDR2 SVGAGI (reference sequence). The V gene is TRBV6-6, the J gene TRBJ1-2, with D possibly matching TRBD1 (5 bases). The source is an adult woman who had mild COVID-19 (a few samples of this study predate the infection). Cell type and time point are not known. The sequencing sample was made of PBMCs or a T cell subset sorted from them (not recorded which). The CDR3 nucleotides are TGTGCCAGCAGTTACGGGGGGTCTGACTATGGCTACACCTTC. It yields the protein CASSYGGSDYGYTF.